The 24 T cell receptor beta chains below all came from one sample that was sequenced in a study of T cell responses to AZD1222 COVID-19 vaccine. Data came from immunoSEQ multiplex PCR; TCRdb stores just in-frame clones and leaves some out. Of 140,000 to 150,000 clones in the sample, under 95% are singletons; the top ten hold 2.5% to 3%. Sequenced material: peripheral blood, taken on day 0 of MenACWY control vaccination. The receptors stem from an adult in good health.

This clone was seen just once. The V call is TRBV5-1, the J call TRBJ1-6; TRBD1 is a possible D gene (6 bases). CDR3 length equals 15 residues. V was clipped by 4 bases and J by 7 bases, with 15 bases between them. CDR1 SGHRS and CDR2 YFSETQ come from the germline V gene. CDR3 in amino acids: CASSIRGGENSPLHF. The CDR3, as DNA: TGCGCCAGCAGCATCAGGGGAGGTGAGAATTCACCCCTCCACTTT.

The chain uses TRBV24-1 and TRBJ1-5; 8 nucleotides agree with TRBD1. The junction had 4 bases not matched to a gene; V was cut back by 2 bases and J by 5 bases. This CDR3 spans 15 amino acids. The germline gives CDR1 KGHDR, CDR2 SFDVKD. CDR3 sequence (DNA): TGTGCCACCAGTGATTCCAGGGGGCCGGATCAGCCCCAGCATTTT. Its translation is CATSDSRGPDQPQHF.

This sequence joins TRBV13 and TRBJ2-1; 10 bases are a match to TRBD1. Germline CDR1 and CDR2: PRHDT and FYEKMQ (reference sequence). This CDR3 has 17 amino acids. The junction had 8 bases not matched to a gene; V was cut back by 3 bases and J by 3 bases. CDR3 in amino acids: CASSFLQTGGFYNEQFF. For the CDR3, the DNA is TGTGCCAGCAGCTTCCTACAGACAGGGGGCTTCTACAATGAGCAGTTCTTC.

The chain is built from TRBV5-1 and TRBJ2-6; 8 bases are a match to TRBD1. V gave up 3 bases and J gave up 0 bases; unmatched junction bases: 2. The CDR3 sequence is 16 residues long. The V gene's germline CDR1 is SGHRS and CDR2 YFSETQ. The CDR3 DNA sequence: TGCGCCAGCAGCTGGACAGGGTACTCTGGGGCCAACGTCCTGACTTTC. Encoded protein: CASSWTGYSGANVLTF.

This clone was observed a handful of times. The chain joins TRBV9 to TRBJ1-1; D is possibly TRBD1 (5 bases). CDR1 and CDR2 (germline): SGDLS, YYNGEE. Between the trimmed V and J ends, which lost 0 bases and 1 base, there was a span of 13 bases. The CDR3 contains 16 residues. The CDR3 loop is CASSVGIGDGNTEAFF. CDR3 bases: TGTGCCAGCAGCGTAGGTATAGGGGATGGGAACACTGAAGCTTTCTTT.

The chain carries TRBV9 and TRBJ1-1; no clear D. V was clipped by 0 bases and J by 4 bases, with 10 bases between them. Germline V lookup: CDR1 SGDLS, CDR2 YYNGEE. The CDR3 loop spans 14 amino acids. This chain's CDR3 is CASSVAWVTTEAFF. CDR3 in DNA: TGTGCCAGCAGCGTAGCTTGGGTCACCACTGAAGCTTTCTTT.

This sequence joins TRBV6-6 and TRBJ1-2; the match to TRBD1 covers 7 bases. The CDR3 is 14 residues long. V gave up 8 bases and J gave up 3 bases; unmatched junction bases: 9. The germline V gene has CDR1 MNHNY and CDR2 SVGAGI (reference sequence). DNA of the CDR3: TGTGCCAGCCTCCCATGGACAGGACACTATGGCTACACCTTC. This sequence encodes CASLPWTGHYGYTF.

CDR3 protein: CASREGNQPQHF. CDR3 coding DNA: TGTGCCAGCAGAGAGGGGAATCAGCCCCAGCATTTT. The rearrangement uses TRBV27 and TRBJ1-5; D is possibly TRBD1 (5 bases). Germline V CDR1 and CDR2: MNHEY, SMNVEV (reference sequence). The CDR3 covers 12 residues. The ends were cut back, 6 bases at V and 4 bases at J, with 7 bases in the middle.

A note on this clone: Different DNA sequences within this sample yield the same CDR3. Here the CDR3 reads CASSVGGTGYEQYF. Here the CDR3 DNA reads TGTGCCAGCAGCGTAGGCGGGACGGGCTACGAGCAGTACTTC. This chain links TRBV9 with TRBJ2-7; D may be TRBD2 (6 bases). Looked up from germline, CDR1 is SGDLS and CDR2 is YYNGEE. This CDR3 has 14 amino acids. Trimming removed 0 bases at V and 3 bases at J, with 10 bases between.

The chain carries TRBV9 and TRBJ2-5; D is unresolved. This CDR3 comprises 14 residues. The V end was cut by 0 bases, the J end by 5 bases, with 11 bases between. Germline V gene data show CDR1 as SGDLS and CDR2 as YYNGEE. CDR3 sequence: CASSVGVQMETQYF. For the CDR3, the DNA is TGTGCCAGCAGCGTAGGAGTGCAGATGGAGACCCAGTACTTC.

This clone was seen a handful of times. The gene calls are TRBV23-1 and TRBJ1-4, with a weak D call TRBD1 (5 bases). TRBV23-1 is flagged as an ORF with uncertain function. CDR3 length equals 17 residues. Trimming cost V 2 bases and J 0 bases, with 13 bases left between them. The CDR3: CASSQQQAGTTNEKLFF. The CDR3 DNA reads TGCGCCAGCAGTCAACAACAGGCCGGGACAACTAATGAAAAACTGTTTTTT.

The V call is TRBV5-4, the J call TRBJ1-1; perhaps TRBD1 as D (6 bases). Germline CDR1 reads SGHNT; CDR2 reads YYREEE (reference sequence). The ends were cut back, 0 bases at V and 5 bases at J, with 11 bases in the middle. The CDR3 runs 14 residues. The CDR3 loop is CASSLVGGETEAFF. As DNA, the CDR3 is TGTGCCAGCAGCTTGGTGGGGGGCGAGACTGAAGCTTTCTTT.

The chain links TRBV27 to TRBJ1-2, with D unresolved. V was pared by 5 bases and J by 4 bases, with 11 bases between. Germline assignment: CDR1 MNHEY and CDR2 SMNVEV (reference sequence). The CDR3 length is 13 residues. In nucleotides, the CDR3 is TGTGCCAGCAGTACTCCCTCCTCCTATGGCTACACCTTC. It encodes CASSTPSSYGYTF.

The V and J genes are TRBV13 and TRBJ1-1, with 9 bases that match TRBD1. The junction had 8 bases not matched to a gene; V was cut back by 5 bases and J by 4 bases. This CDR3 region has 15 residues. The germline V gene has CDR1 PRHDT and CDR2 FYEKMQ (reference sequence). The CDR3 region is CASSKRGQGSTEAFF. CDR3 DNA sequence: TGTGCCAGCAGCAAACGGGGACAGGGAAGCACTGAAGCTTTCTTT.

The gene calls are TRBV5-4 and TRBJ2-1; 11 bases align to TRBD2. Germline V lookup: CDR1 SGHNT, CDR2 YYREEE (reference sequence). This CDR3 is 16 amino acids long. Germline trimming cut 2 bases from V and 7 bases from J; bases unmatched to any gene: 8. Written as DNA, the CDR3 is TGTGCCAGCAGCTTTTTGCTAGCGGGGGGAACAAATGAGCAGTTCTTC. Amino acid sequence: CASSFLLAGGTNEQFF.

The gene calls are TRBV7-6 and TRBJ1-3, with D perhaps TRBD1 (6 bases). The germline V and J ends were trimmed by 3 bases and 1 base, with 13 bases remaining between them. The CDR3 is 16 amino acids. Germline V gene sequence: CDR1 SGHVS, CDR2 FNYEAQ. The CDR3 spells CASSFQQGGSGNTIYF. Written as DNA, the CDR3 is TGTGCCAGCAGCTTCCAACAGGGTGGGTCTGGAAACACCATATATTTT.

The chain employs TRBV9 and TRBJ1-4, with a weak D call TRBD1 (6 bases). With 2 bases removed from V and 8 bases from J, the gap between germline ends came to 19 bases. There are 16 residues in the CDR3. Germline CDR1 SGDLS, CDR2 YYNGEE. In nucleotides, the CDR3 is TGTGCCAGCAGCGTTTCCCCTAGGGGGATAGAGGAAAAACTGTTTTTT. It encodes CASSVSPRGIEEKLFF.

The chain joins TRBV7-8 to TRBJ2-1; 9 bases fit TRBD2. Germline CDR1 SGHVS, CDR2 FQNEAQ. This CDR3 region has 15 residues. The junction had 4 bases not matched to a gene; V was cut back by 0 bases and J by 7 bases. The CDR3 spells CASSLAAGGINEQFF. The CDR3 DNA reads TGTGCCAGCAGCTTAGCTGCGGGAGGGATAAATGAGCAGTTCTTC.

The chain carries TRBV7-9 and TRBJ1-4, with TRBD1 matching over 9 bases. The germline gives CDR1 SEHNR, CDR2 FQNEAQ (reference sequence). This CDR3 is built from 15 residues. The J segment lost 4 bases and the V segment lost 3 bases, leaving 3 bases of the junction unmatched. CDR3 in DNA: TGTGCCAGCAGCTTGGGGACAGGGATTAATGAAAAACTGTTTTTT. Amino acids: CASSLGTGINEKLFF.

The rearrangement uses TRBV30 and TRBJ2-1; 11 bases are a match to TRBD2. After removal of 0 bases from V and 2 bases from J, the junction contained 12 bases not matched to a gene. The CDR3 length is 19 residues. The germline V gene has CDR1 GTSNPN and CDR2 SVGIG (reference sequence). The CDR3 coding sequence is TGTGCCTGGAGTGTCGGGATCGTCACTAGCGGGGGCACCTACAATGAGCAGTTCTTC. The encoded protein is CAWSVGIVTSGGTYNEQFF.

The CDR3 DNA is TGTGCCAGCAGTTACTCGGGACTAGCGGGAGAGGAGACCCAGTACTTC. Translation gives CASSYSGLAGEETQYF. V is TRBV6-5 and J is TRBJ2-5, with 14 bases fitting TRBD2. In germline, CDR1 is MNHEY, CDR2 SVGAGI. This CDR3 has 16 residues. V shed 0 bases and J 5 bases; nucleotides not matched to a gene: 2.

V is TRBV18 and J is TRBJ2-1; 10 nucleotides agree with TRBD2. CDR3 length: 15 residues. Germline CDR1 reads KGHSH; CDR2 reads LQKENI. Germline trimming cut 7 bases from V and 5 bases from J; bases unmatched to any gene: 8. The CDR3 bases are TGTGCCAGCTTTCCAGCGGGAGGGCAAAACAATGAGCAGTTCTTC. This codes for CASFPAGGQNNEQFF.

CDR3 sequence reads: CAWMGGAGNTIYF. CDR3 DNA sequence: TGTGCCTGGATGGGGGGAGCTGGAAACACCATATATTTT. The chain joins TRBV30 to TRBJ1-3, with a tentative D call TRBD1 (5 bases). Germline V CDR1 and CDR2: GTSNPN, SVGIG (reference sequence). The CDR3 loop spans 13 amino acids. Trimming cost V 4 bases and J 2 bases, with 9 bases left between them.

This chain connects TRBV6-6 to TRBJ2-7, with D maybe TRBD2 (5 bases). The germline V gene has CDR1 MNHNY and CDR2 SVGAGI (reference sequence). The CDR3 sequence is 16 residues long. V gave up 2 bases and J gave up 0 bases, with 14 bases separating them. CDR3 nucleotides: TGTGCCAGCAGTTACAAACAGCGGTCCAGCTCCTACGAGCAGTACTTC. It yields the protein CASSYKQRSSSYEQYF.